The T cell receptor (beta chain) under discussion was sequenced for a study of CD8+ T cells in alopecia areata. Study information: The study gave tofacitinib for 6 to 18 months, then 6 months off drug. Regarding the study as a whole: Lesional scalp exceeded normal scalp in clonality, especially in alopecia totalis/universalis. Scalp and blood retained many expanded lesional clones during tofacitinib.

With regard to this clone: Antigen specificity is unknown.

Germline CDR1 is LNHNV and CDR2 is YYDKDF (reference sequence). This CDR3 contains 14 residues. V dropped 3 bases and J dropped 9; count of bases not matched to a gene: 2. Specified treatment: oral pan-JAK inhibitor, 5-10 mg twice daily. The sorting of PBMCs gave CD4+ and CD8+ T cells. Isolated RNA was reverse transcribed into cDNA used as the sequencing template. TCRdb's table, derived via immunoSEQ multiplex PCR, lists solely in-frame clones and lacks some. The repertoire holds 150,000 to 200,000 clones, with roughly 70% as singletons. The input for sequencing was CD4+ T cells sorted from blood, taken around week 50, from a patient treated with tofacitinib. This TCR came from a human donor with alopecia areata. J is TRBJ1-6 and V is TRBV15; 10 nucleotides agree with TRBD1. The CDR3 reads CATSRTGGTSPLHF. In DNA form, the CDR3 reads TGTGCCACCAGCAGGACAGGGGGCACTTCACCCCTCCACTTT. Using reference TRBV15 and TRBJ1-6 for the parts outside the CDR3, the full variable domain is DAMVIQNPRYQVTQFGKPVTLSCSQTLNHNVMYWYQQKSSQAPKLLFHYYDKDFNNEADTPDNFQSRRPNTSFCFLDIRSPGLGDTAMYLCATSRTGGTSPLHFGNGTRLTVT.